This T cell receptor beta chain was recovered during a study of T-cell memory formation after mild COVID-19. Findings and limits, study-wide: Clones that contracted clustered mainly in CM and EM if CD4+ and in EMRA if CD8+. Clones contracting day 15 to 85 were balanced CD4/CD8; later expanders leaned CD4+.

This clonotype has just a few counts. As yet, its antigen is unknown. TCRdb used MiXCR to reprocess the 5' RACE reads, holding one entry per CDR3 protein. The sample contains 350,000 to 500,000 distinct CDR3 sequences, roughly a quarter of which appear only once. The source of this sequence is an adult woman who had mild COVID-19 (a few samples of this study predate the infection). Cell type and time point are not known. The sequencing input was PBMCs or a T cell subset sorted from them (not recorded which).

For the CDR3, the DNA is TGTGCCAGCAGCTTAGTCCTAGCGGGCACAGATACGCAGTATTTT. Translating it yields CASSLVLAGTDTQYF. The J gene is TRBJ2-3, the V gene TRBV7-3; TRBD2 agrees at 7 bases. The V gene's germline CDR1 is SGHTA and CDR2 FQGTGA. J gave up 1 base and V 2 bases, and 3 bases lay outside the gene matches. The CDR3 contains 15 residues.